This T cell receptor (beta chain) was captured in a study of blood T cell repertoires in COVID-19. The wider study: COVID-19 samples from acute and convalescent phases originated in the United States, Italy and Spain.

V lost 3 bases to trimming and J lost 9 bases, with 15 bases between them. The CDR3 sequence is 14 residues long. Germline CDR1 and CDR2: LNHDA and SQIVND (reference sequence). All enrollees were about 18 to 89 years old and from roughly 26 US areas. The study assigned cohorts using participant-reported clinical history. How the authors handled the data: Scientists estimated how many nucleated cells there were by amplifying reference gene primers. Here immunoSEQ multiplex PCR was the method, and the copy in TCRdb shows in-frame clones only, minus some. V and J calls and clone size are those listed in that table; D and trimming were worked out from the DNA. The sample gives about 400,000 clones, approximately 86% of which show up once; approximately 2.1% is in the top ten.

The source material was PBMCs or T cells enriched from blood (not recorded which). The origin of this receptor is a woman between 40 and 55 years old with acute COVID-19. The chain has TRBV19 and TRBJ2-1; D is possibly TRBD2 (5 bases). CDR3 protein: CASSMVIDGGEQFF. The CDR3, as DNA: TGTGCCAGTAGTATGGTGATAGATGGAGGTGAGCAGTTCTTC.